The text below deals with one T cell receptor (beta chain). Its specificity is not known. Trimming stripped 3 bases from V and 5 bases from J, with 18 bases between. The CDR3 is made up of 16 amino acids. The germline V gene encodes CDR1 SGDLS and CDR2 YYNGEE. These data come from a study of cytomegalovirus exposure and HLA in healthy donors. Looking at the study overall: Drawn from HLA-typed donors, around 85 million unique TCRs were held in an early data release. For the approximately 400 genotyped donors, approximately 83% fell within the Caucasian-associated ancestry cluster. Regarding the study as a whole: Associated with cytomegalovirus, according to the listing, were around 170 TCR beta chains. Analysis performed later showed TCR beta chains linked to HLA being more clonally expanded than equally common others.

Primers included in the PCR were 60 Vbeta and 13 Jbeta primers. Assay used: immunoSEQ multiplex PCR; TCRdb lists only in-frame clones, some missing. The table lists about 180,000 clones, about four fifths of them singletons. The sequence was collected from a man aged 25-40 years in good health and CMV-seropositive. Sequenced material: PBMCs. This chain uses TRBV9 with TRBJ2-1, with TRBD2 as a possible D gene (5 bases). The CDR3 is CASSATLRTANNEQFF. The CDR3 DNA follows: TGTGCCAGCAGCGCAACCCTCCGGACTGCTAACAATGAGCAGTTCTTC. The full variable domain, in which reference TRBV9 and TRBJ2-1 provide the parts outside the CDR3, is DSGVTQTPKHLITATGQRVTLRCSPRSGDLSVYWYQQSLDQGLQFLIQYYNGEERAKGNILERFSAQQFPDLHSELNLSSLELGDSALYFCASSATLRTANNEQFFGPGTRLTVL.